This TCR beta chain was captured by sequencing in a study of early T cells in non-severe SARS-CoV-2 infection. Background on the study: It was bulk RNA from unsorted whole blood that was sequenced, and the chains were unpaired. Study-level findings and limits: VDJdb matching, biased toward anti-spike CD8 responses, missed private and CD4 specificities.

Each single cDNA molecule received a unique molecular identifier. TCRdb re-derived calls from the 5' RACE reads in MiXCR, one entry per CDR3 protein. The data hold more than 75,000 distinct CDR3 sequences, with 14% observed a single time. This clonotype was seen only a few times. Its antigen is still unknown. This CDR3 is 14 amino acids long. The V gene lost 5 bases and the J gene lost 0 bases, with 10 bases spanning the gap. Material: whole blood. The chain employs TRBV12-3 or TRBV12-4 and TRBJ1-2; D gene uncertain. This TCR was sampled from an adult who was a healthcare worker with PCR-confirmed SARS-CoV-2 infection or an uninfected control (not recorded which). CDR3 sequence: CASSTDGSNYGYTF. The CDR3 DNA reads TGTGCCAGCAGTACGGACGGATCTAACTATGGCTACACCTTC.